A selection of T cell receptor beta chains follows, all from one sample in a study of cytotoxic CD8 clonotypes in ibrutinib-treated CLL. The table came from immunoSEQ multiplex PCR; TCRdb's copy has only in-frame clones and leaves some out. The sample has some 120,000 clones, 45% to 65% seen once. The sequenced sample was PBMCs, obtained after 24 months of ibrutinib treatment. Every receptor here comes from a human donor with chronic lymphocytic leukemia. The CDR3 runs from the conserved cysteine through the conserved F or W.

j_gene	v_gene	CDR3aa
TRBJ1-1	TRBV18	CASSPGTGGNTEAFF
TRBJ1-2	TRBV28	CASRDRGNYGYTF
TRBJ2-5	TRBV5-1	CASSIPQGLGEETQYF
TRBJ1-6	TRBV14	CASSQVALSPLHF
TRBJ1-4	TRBV19	CASSLQGTNEKLFF
TRBJ2-2	TRBV6-5	CASRGGGRVLFF
TRBJ2-3	TRBV9	CASSLIGGPTDTQYF
TRBJ1-4	TRBV2	CASGKDNEKLFF
TRBJ2-7	TRBV15	CATSRDKTGTVIYEQYF
TRBJ1-2	TRBV19	CASTTLNIGPGYTF
TRBJ2-1	TRBV11-2	CASSLGKRLRNEQFF
TRBJ1-1	TRBV20-1	CSARDNTEAFF
TRBJ2-7	TRBV27	CASSLGLAGGDPTYEQYF
TRBJ2-7	TRBV5-4	CASSLVGQGYEQYF
TRBJ1-2	TRBV27	CASADRNYGYTF
TRBJ1-2	TRBV7-2	CASSSTGYGYTF
TRBJ2-5	TRBV5-6	CASNILAGAQETQYF
TRBJ2-5	TRBV6-5	CASSYMASGSETQYF
TRBJ2-5	TRBV5-1	CASSSGNGGEETQYF
TRBJ2-7	TRBV2	CASSERNTYEQYF
TRBJ2-3	TRBV11-3	CASSWTGTGDTDTQYF
TRBJ1-3	TRBV11-2	CASSLETHGNTIYF
TRBJ1-2	TRBV7-9	CASSLADREHGYTF
TRBJ2-5	TRBV28	CASSLRQGVETQYF
TRBJ1-1	TRBV7-2	CASSLGTVRLNTEAFF
TRBJ1-2	TRBV19	CASSIRGDLYGYTF
TRBJ1-6	TRBV7-9	CASSLYTENSPLHF
TRBJ2-7	TRBV27	CASSSPGEQYF
TRBJ2-7	TRBV9	CASSPRPEGEQYF
TRBJ2-7	TRBV5-1	CASRSQGYEQYF
TRBJ2-5	TRBV28	CASSLAGSLETQYF
TRBJ1-5	TRBV30	CAWSLGTAGQPQHF
TRBJ2-7	TRBV5-1	CASSKEGFYEQYF
TRBJ2-2	TRBV7-9	CASSRDGDTGELFF
TRBJ2-3	TRBV7-2	CASSIGLVASDTQYF
TRBJ1-4	TRBV28	CASSLSDRANEKLFF
TRBJ1-4	TRBV30	CAWSIKPGQGDEKLFF
TRBJ2-6	TRBV27	CASSAGTARSAANVLTF
TRBJ1-1	TRBV6-6	CASSYSEGNTEAFF
TRBJ1-3	TRBV18	CASSLIQGSGNTIYF
TRBJ2-1	TRBV15	CATSREADYNEQFF
TRBJ1-1	TRBV18	CASSPSDKNTEAFF
TRBJ1-3	TRBV6-1	CASRSPLSSGNTIYF
TRBJ2-3	TRBV11-3	CASSLKDLPADTQYF
TRBJ1-2	TRBV11-3	CASSLDTRGYTF
TRBJ2-3	TRBV5-1	CASSSPVAGGSHPSDTQYF
TRBJ2-3	TRBV6-6	CASTLGGRRTDTQYF
TRBJ1-5	TRBV25-1	CASSAGRTYSNQPQHF
TRBJ2-1	TRBV5-1	CASSLGTGGLNEQFF
TRBJ2-7	TRBV6-5	CATQGGAGEQYF
TRBJ2-1	TRBV5-4	CASRTDHNEQFF